Each of the 28 T cell receptor beta chains below was sequenced from the same sample in a study of blood T cell repertoires in COVID-19. TCRdb's copy holds only in-frame clones and misses some; the assay was immunoSEQ multiplex PCR. Found here are some 41,000 clones, 70% to 90% of them singletons; the top ten hold under 9.5%. Sample: peripheral blood. The receptors were sampled from a human donor in a cohort sampled during active COVID-19.

The chain combines TRBV4-1 with TRBJ2-6; the D is unclear. The CDR3 extends over 15 amino acids. Trimming stripped 3 bases from V and 0 bases from J, with 6 bases between. CDR1 is MGHRA, CDR2 YSYEKL, per germline. CDR3 bases: TGCGCCAGCAGCCACGGGTTCTCTGGGGCCAACGTCCTGACTTTC. This encodes CASSHGFSGANVLTF.

The chain uses TRBV5-5 and TRBJ2-2, with D maybe TRBD1 (5 bases). Trimming removed 2 bases at V and 2 bases at J, with 19 bases between. The CDR3 consists of 18 residues. Germline values: CDR1 SGHKS, CDR2 YYEKEE (reference sequence). CDR3 nucleotides: TGTGCCAGCAGCTTTGCCTTGAACAGGCCCCGAAACACCGGGGAGCTGTTTTTT. Translated, it gives CASSFALNRPRNTGELFF.

This chain joins TRBV2 and TRBJ2-7; 10 bases map to TRBD2. Looked up from germline, CDR1 is SNHLY and CDR2 is FYNNEI. CDR3 length equals 17 residues. V gave up 6 bases and J gave up 3 bases; unmatched junction bases: 14. The CDR3 region has the DNA TGTGCCAGCAGCCTCAAACTAGCGGGGTCTATAAACTACGAGCAGTACTTC. Translation: CASSLKLAGSINYEQYF.

Concerning this clone itself: It may be a read error: a sequence one base away is much more abundant. The V gene is TRBV12-3 or TRBV12-4, the J gene TRBJ2-7, with 7 nucleotides matching TRBD1. CDR3 size: 13 residues. The ends lost 6 bases at V and 0 bases at J; junction bases unmatched: 2. The DNA of the CDR3 is TGTGCCAGCAGCCGGGACAGCTCCTACGAGCAGTACTTC. Translation: CASSRDSSYEQYF.

The chain carries TRBV6-5 and TRBJ2-3; D gene unclear. CDR1 and CDR2 (germline): MNHEY, SVGAGI. Trimming took off 4 bases at V and 0 bases at J, with 11 bases between the two ends. The CDR3 is made up of 15 amino acids. The CDR3 DNA is TGTGCCAGCAGTTTGTCTATCCTTAGCACAGATACGCAGTATTTT. Translation: CASSLSILSTDTQYF.

The chain carries TRBV5-4 and TRBJ2-5; a weak D match, TRBD2 (5 bases). The germline CDR1 and CDR2 sequences are SGHNT and YYREEE (reference sequence). This CDR3 is built from 16 residues. V gave up 4 bases and J gave up 4 bases, with 20 bases separating them. CDR3 nucleotide sequence: TGTGCCAGCAGCGCTTCGACGAGCGGACTTATAGAGACCCAGTACTTC. Residues: CASSASTSGLIETQYF.

The chain carries TRBV6-6 and TRBJ1-1, with 7 bases fitting TRBD1. The CDR3 sequence is 14 residues long. Per germline, CDR1 MNHNY and CDR2 SVGAGI (reference sequence). Trimming took 5 bases from V and 6 from J; bases not matched to a gene: 9. For the CDR3, the DNA is TGTGCCAGCAGTGTTATACAGGGGAGCGCTGAAGCTTTCTTT. Translated, it gives CASSVIQGSAEAFF.

This clone was counted once. This chain joins TRBV27 and TRBJ2-5; 7 bases map to TRBD2. J was trimmed by 5 bases and V by 9 bases; bases with no gene match: 3. Germline V gene lookup returns CDR1 MNHEY and CDR2 SMNVEV (reference sequence). This CDR3 has 11 residues. CDR3 amino acids: CASGRDETQYF. The CDR3 DNA is TGTGCCAGTGGGAGGGATGAGACCCAGTACTTC.

V gene TRBV6-2 or TRBV6-3 combines with J gene TRBJ1-2; 7 bases fit TRBD1. From germline, CDR1 is MNHEY and CDR2 SVGEGT. The CDR3 sequence is 15 residues long. V was pared by 0 bases and J by 5 bases, with 6 bases of the junction left unmatched. The CDR3 loop reads CASSYSSDRVYGYTF. CDR3 DNA sequence: TGTGCCAGCAGTTACTCCTCCGACAGGGTTTATGGCTACACCTTC.

V is TRBV3-1 (or the pseudogene TRBV3-2) and J is TRBJ1-2, with 8 bases aligning to TRBD1. Looked up from germline, CDR1 is LGHDT and CDR2 is YNNKEL (reference sequence). V gave up 6 bases and J gave up 2 bases; unmatched junction bases: 11. This CDR3 is built from 16 residues. The CDR3 reads CASRSIGQGGNYGYTF. The CDR3, as DNA: TGTGCCAGCAGGAGTATCGGACAGGGAGGAAACTATGGCTACACCTTC.

This chain uses TRBV7-9 with TRBJ2-7; perhaps TRBD1 as D (7 bases). The germline V gene has CDR1 SEHNR and CDR2 FQNEAQ (reference sequence). Trimming shortened V by 5 bases and J by 0 bases, and 11 bases separated the two germline ends. CDR3 length equals 14 residues. The CDR3 spells CASSAGQNSYEQYF. For the CDR3, the DNA is TGTGCCAGCAGCGCGGGACAGAACTCCTACGAGCAGTACTTC. The whole variable domain, remainder taken from reference TRBV7-9 and TRBJ2-7, is DTGVSQNPRHKITKRGQNVTFRCDPISEHNRLYWYRQTLGQGPEFLTYFQNEAQLEKSRLLSDRFSAERPKGSFSTLEIQRTEQGDSAMYLCASSAGQNSYEQYFGPGTRLTVT.

This clone has just a few counts. The chain uses TRBV19 and TRBJ1-1, with D perhaps TRBD1 (6 bases). V lost 5 bases, J lost 6 bases, and 19 bases lay in between. The CDR3 is 15 amino acids. From germline, CDR1 is LNHDA and CDR2 SQIVND (reference sequence). The DNA for the CDR3 is TGTGCCAGTAGTCTCCTCCCAGGGGACGATCCTGAAGCTTTCTTT. Translated, it gives CASSLLPGDDPEAFF.

This chain links TRBV5-1 with TRBJ2-5; 12 positions agree with TRBD1. Germline V gene lookup returns CDR1 SGHRS and CDR2 YFSETQ. The CDR3 runs 15 residues. The V segment lost 4 bases and the J segment 5 bases; nucleotides outside the gene matches: 6. CDR3 in DNA: TGCGCCAGCAGCCCGGGACAGGGGGCGGGGGAGACCCAGTACTTC. This gives the protein CASSPGQGAGETQYF.

This clone is labeled as medium-sized. The chain has TRBV7-5 and TRBJ2-7; no DNA check was done on the table's D call, TRBD1. TRBV7-5 is an annotated pseudogene. This CDR3 region has 15 residues. CDR3 nucleotides: TGTGCCAGAAGCTTAGAAAGGGGGCGGTCGTACGAGCAGTACTTC. Its translation is CARSLERGRSYEQYF.

V and J are TRBV2 and TRBJ1-6; 9 positions agree with TRBD1. Unmatched junction bases numbered 5, after V lost 9 bases and J lost 2 bases. Germline V gene data show CDR1 as SNHLY and CDR2 as FYNNEI. The CDR3 extends over 15 amino acids. In DNA form, the CDR3 reads TGTGCCAGGGGGGGACAGGGCCCCTATAATTCACCCCTCCACTTT. The encoded protein is CARGGQGPYNSPLHF. The whole variable domain, remainder taken from reference TRBV2 and TRBJ1-6, is EPEVTQTPSHQVTQMGQEVILRCVPISNHLYFYWYRQILGQKVEFLVSFYNNEISEKSEIFDDQFSVERPDGSNFTLKIRSTKLEDSAMYFCARGGQGPYNSPLHFGNGTRLTVT.

The chain carries TRBV4-2 and TRBJ2-5; the D gene is possibly TRBD1 (5 bases). This CDR3 spans 18 amino acids. The germline gives CDR1 LGHNA, CDR2 YNFKEQ. Trimming pared 0 bases from V and 4 bases from J, leaving 21 bases between. CDR3 protein: CASSQDNPPRVPLETQYF. The CDR3, as DNA: TGTGCCAGCAGCCAAGATAACCCCCCCAGGGTCCCTTTAGAGACCCAGTACTTC.

This clone was recorded only once. The genes are TRBV9 and TRBJ2-5; D is unclear. The ends were cut back, 0 bases at V and 2 bases at J, with 8 bases in the middle. This CDR3 is built from 14 residues. From germline, CDR1 is SGDLS and CDR2 YYNGEE. CDR3 bases: TGTGCCAGCAGCGTAGGCCCCACACAAGAGACCCAGTACTTC. Translating gives CASSVGPTQETQYF.

The chain links TRBV27 to TRBJ1-6; 10 nucleotides agree with TRBD1. The CDR3 length is 15 residues. Looked up from germline, CDR1 is MNHEY and CDR2 is SMNVEV (reference sequence). After removal of 10 bases from V and 7 bases from J, the junction contained 10 bases not matched to a gene. The CDR3 DNA is TGTGCCACCGGGGCGAGACAGGGGGCGAATTCACCCCTCCACTTT. This encodes CATGARQGANSPLHF.

The genes are TRBV7-6 and TRBJ2-7, with 8 bases fitting TRBD2. Germline loops: CDR1 SGHVS, CDR2 FNYEAQ. The trim removed 3 bases at V and 4 bases at J, leaving 14 bases unmatched. The CDR3 has 17 amino acids. The CDR3 spells CASSFNPTQRGNYEQYF. The CDR3 coding sequence is TGTGCCAGCAGCTTCAACCCAACCCAGCGGGGGAATTACGAGCAGTACTTC.

The J gene is TRBJ2-1, the V gene TRBV2; tentative D call: TRBD2 (6 bases). Per the germline V gene, CDR1 is SNHLY and CDR2 is FYNNEI. Trimming took 1 base from V and 2 from J, leaving 12 bases between them. The CDR3 has 16 amino acids. The CDR3 here is CASSEDYGGTYNEQFF. The CDR3 DNA is TGTGCCAGCAGTGAAGACTACGGGGGTACCTACAATGAGCAGTTCTTC.

As DNA, the CDR3 is TGTGCCAGCAGCCCCCCCCCACTAGGAGACTCCGGGGAGCTGTTTTTT. It yields the protein CASSPPPLGDSGELFF. This chain links TRBV7-2 with TRBJ2-2, with D maybe TRBD2 (5 bases). The CDR3 runs 16 residues. Trimming cost V 5 bases and J 6 bases, with 19 bases left between them. Germline loops: CDR1 SGHTA, CDR2 FQGNSA.

The J gene is TRBJ2-5, the V gene TRBV5-4, with D possibly matching TRBD2 (7 bases). The V end was cut by 5 bases, the J end by 7 bases, with 15 bases between. The length of the CDR3 is 13 residues. Per germline, CDR1 SGHNT and CDR2 YYREEE (reference sequence). In nucleotides, the CDR3 is TGTGCCAGCAGGACGTACAGGGAGGGGACCCAGTACTTC. Translated, it gives CASRTYREGTQYF. Filled out from reference TRBV5-4 and TRBJ2-5, the complete variable domain reads ETGVTQSPTHLIKTRGQQVTLRCSSQSGHNTVSWYQQALGQGPQFIFQYYREEENGRGNFPPRFSGLQFPNYSSELNVNALELDDSALYLCASRTYREGTQYFGPGTRLLVL.

The chain combines TRBV5-1 with TRBJ1-3; 7 bases align to TRBD1. With 4 bases clipped from V and 0 bases from J, the junction kept 7 bases outside the gene matches. This CDR3 is 16 amino acids long. Germline lookup yields CDR1 SGHRS and CDR2 YFSETQ. The CDR3 sequence: CASSTTGQSSGNTIYF. The CDR3, as DNA: TGCGCCAGCAGCACTACGGGACAGTCCTCTGGAAACACCATATATTTT.

V and J are TRBV29-1 and TRBJ2-7, with a tentative D call TRBD2 (6 bases). The germline V gene has CDR1 SQVTM and CDR2 ANQGSEA. This CDR3 is built from 10 residues. V lost 6 bases and J lost 3, with 6 bases in between. The CDR3 region is CSVRDYEQYF. DNA for the CDR3: TGCAGCGTGCGGGACTACGAGCAGTACTTC.

The chain joins TRBV19 to TRBJ1-5, with 7 nucleotides matching TRBD1. Germline trimming cut 5 bases from V and 5 bases from J; bases unmatched to any gene: 9. The CDR3 runs 15 residues. Germline values: CDR1 LNHDA, CDR2 SQIVND (reference sequence). The CDR3 DNA follows: TGTGCCAGTAGTGATATACAGGGGCACCATCAGCCCCAGCATTTT. Amino acid sequence: CASSDIQGHHQPQHF. Using reference TRBV19 and TRBJ1-5 for the parts outside the CDR3, the full variable domain is DGGITQSPKYLFRKEGQNVTLSCEQNLNHDAMYWYRQDPGQGLRLIYYSQIVNDFQKGDIAEGYSVSREKKESFPLTVTSAQKNPTAFYLCASSDIQGHHQPQHFGDGTRLSIL.

This chain uses TRBV7-6 with TRBJ2-7; no clear D. Trimming shortened V by 1 base and J by 5 bases, and 12 bases separated the two germline ends. This CDR3 region has 14 residues. The germline V gene has CDR1 SGHVS and CDR2 FNYEAQ. The DNA of the CDR3 is TGTGCCAGCAGCTTAGAGACAAGGTCCCACGAGCAGTACTTC. As protein: CASSLETRSHEQYF.

The chain couples TRBV5-5 to TRBJ1-5; no firm D call. Trimming pared 0 bases from V and 0 bases from J, leaving 7 bases between. CDR1 and CDR2 from the germline V gene are SGHKS and YYEKEE (reference sequence). The CDR3 totals 15 residues. CDR3 in DNA: TGTGCCAGCAGCTTGGGCTATAATAGCAATCAGCCCCAGCATTTT. As protein: CASSLGYNSNQPQHF.

This chain joins TRBV7-2 and TRBJ1-5; D call uncertain. The V end lost 1 base, the J end lost 7 bases, and 14 bases lay between the germline ends. The V gene's germline CDR1 is SGHTA and CDR2 FQGNSA. The CDR3 consists of 15 residues. The CDR3 bases are TGTGCCAGCAGCTTAGGTGCAGTTCGAGGCCAGCCCCAGCATTTT. It is translated as CASSLGAVRGQPQHF.